Listed below are T cell receptor beta chains from one sample, sequenced in a study of blood T cell repertoires in COVID-19. The protocol was immunoSEQ multiplex PCR, while the TCRdb copy is restricted to in-frame clones and leaves out a portion. The table includes roughly 99,000 clones, roughly 84% detected once. Sequenced sample: peripheral blood. These TCRs come from a human donor in a cohort sampled during active COVID-19. The CDR3 runs from the conserved cysteine through the conserved F or W. A D gene is named only where the DNA matches it firmly. Clone size is given for some rows only: seen once, a few or many times, or a class if the clone is expanded.

TRBJ2-2	NA	TRBV7-8	TRBD2	TGTGCCAGCAGTCCTAGCGGGAGGGCCGACACCGGGGAGCTGTTTTTT	CASSPSGRADTGELFF
TRBJ2-3	NA	TRBV20-1	TRBD2	TGCAGTGCTAGTGGGGCTAGCGGGAGCACAGATACGCAGTATTTT	CSASGASGSTDTQYF
TRBJ2-3	NA	TRBV24-1	NA	TGTGCCACCAGTGTAGGCGAGGGTCGAACGCAGTATTTT	CATSVGEGRTQYF
TRBJ1-4	NA	TRBV30	NA	TGTGCCTGGAGTGTGGGGGCGGCTAATGAAAAACTGTTTTTT	CAWSVGAANEKLFF
TRBJ1-1	NA	TRBV18	NA	TGTGCCAGCTCAAGGGACAACCCCTCCTTTGGCACTGAAGCTTTCTTT	CASSRDNPSFGTEAFF
TRBJ1-2	NA	TRBV6-5	NA	TGTGCCAGCAGCAGGGCAGATGGATCGGGCTACACCTTC	CASSRADGSGYTF
TRBJ2-2	NA	TRBV7-3	TRBD2	TGTGCCAGCAGCCAAACCGGGGGGAGCGACACCGGGGAGCTGTTTTTT	CASSQTGGSDTGELFF
TRBJ1-4	NA	TRBV28	TRBD1	TGTGCCAGCAGTTTCTTACAGGGGGTCGAAAAACTGTTTTTT	CASSFLQGVEKLFF
TRBJ1-1	NA	TRBV30	NA	TGTGCCTGGAGTCCTGGACATTCAAACGCTGAAGCTTTCTTT	CAWSPGHSNAEAFF
TRBJ2-5	NA	TRBV28	TRBD1	TGTGCCAGCAGTGGCCCGGGACAGGGGGCGCGGGAGACCCAGTACTTC	CASSGPGQGARETQYF
TRBJ2-7	NA	TRBV9	TRBD1	TGTGCCAGCAGTAAAAGACAGGGGGCTAACGAGCAGTACTTC	CASSKRQGANEQYF
TRBJ1-2	few	TRBV7-9	TRBD1	TGTGCCAGCAACCGACAGGGATCCTATGGCTACACCTTC	CASNRQGSYGYTF
TRBJ2-1	few	TRBV4-3	TRBD2	TGCGCCAGCAGCCGCCCCCCTGTCGGACTAGCGGGGAACAATGAGCAGTTCTTC	CASSRPPVGLAGNNEQFF
TRBJ2-4	NA	TRBV3-1/TRBV3-2	TRBD2	TGTGCCAGCAGCCCCCTCGGGGGGGGCAAAAACATTCAGTACTTC	CASSPLGGGKNIQYF
TRBJ2-5	NA	TRBV11-1	TRBD2	TGTGCAAGCAGGCTAGCGGGAGGGCAAGAGACCCAGTACTTC	CASRLAGGQETQYF
TRBJ2-2	once	TRBV11-2	NA	TGTGCCAGCAGCTCCCACGGGGGAGTCGGGGAGCTGTTTTTT	CASSSHGGVGELFF
TRBJ1-1	NA	TRBV28	NA	TGTGCCAGCAGTCCTGTATTAGGAGTTCGGACTGAAGCTTTCTTT	CASSPVLGVRTEAFF
TRBJ1-2	NA	TRBV19	TRBD1	TGTGCCAGCGTCTCCCAGGGGGCGGTCTATGGCTACACCTTC	CASVSQGAVYGYTF
TRBJ2-5	NA	TRBV6-2/TRBV6-3	NA	TGTGCCAGCAGTTACTTCGGTTCGGTGGCCCAGTACTTC	CASSYFGSVAQYF
TRBJ2-1	few	TRBV18	NA	TGTGCCAGCTCACCCCCGGGATTAAGCTCCTACAATGAGCAGTTCTTC	CASSPPGLSSYNEQFF
TRBJ1-2	NA	TRBV28	NA	TGTGCCAGCCTGAGCGGGCAGGGACATGGCTACACCTTC	CASLSGQGHGYTF
TRBJ1-1	few	TRBV9	NA	TGTGCCAGCAGCGTTAGCATGAACACTGAAGCTTTCTTT	CASSVSMNTEAFF
TRBJ2-7	NA	TRBV7-2	TRBD2	TGTGCCAGCCGGACTAGCGGAACCTACGAGCAGTACTTC	CASRTSGTYEQYF
TRBJ2-3	NA	TRBV4-3	TRBD1	TGCGCCAGCAGCCAAGCAACACAGGGGTTGGCAGATACGCAGTATTTT	CASSQATQGLADTQYF
TRBJ1-1	NA	TRBV2	NA	TGTGCCAGCAGGCAGGGAAACACTGAAGCTTTCTTT	CASRQGNTEAFF
TRBJ1-1	NA	TRBV7-2	NA	TGTGCCAGCAGTATTCAGGAGAACACTGAAGCTTTCTTT	CASSIQENTEAFF